A single sample is the source of the 3 T cell receptor beta chains below, sequenced in a study of blood T cell repertoires in COVID-19. Only in-frame clones appear in the TCRdb table, and some are missing; sequencing was by immunoSEQ multiplex PCR. The sample shows just over 650,000 clones, 75% to 90% of them seen only once. Sequenced material: peripheral blood. Every receptor here comes from a woman aged 18-29 years with acute or convalescent COVID-19.

The chain couples TRBV7-3 to TRBJ2-1, with D possibly being TRBD2 (5 bases). Trimming pared 5 bases from V and 4 bases from J, leaving 9 bases between. The length of the CDR3 is 13 residues. Germline lookup yields CDR1 SGHTA and CDR2 FQGTGA. CDR3 protein: CASSPGIYNEQFF. CDR3 DNA sequence: TGTGCCAGCAGCCCCGGGATATACAATGAGCAGTTCTTC.

The chain combines TRBV6-2 or TRBV6-3 with TRBJ1-1; 8 positions agree with TRBD1. V shed 5 bases and J 5 bases; nucleotides not matched to a gene: 16. Germline loops: CDR1 MNHEY, CDR2 SVGEGT. The CDR3 loop spans 17 amino acids. For the CDR3, the DNA is TGTGCCAGCAGTAGAATCGCCTGGACAGGGAGGGGGACTGAAGCTTTCTTT. This codes for CASSRIAWTGRGTEAFF.

Only one count was recorded for this clone. The genes are TRBV3-1 (or the pseudogene TRBV3-2) and TRBJ2-5; the D gene is possibly TRBD1 (5 bases). The germline V and J ends were trimmed by 2 bases and 4 bases, with 5 bases remaining between them. The CDR3 sequence is 12 residues long. CDR1 and CDR2 (germline): LGHDT, YNNKEL (reference sequence). CDR3 sequence: CASSQRGETQYF. CDR3 nucleotide sequence: TGTGCCAGCAGCCAAAGGGGAGAGACCCAGTACTTC.